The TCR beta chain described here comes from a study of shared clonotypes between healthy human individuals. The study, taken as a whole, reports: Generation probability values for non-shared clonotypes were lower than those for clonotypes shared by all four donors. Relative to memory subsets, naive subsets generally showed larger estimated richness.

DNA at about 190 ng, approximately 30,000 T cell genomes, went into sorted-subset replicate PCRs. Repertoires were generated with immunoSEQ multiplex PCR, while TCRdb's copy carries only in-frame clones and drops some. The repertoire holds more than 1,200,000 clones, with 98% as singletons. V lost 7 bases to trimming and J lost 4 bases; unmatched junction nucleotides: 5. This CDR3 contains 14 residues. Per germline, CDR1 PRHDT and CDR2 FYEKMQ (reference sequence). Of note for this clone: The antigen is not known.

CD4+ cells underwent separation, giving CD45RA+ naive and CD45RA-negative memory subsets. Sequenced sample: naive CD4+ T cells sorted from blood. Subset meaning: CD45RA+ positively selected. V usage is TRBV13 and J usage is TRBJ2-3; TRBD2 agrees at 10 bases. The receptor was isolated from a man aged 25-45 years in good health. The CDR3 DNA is TGTGCCAGCATGTCGACTAGCGGGTCAGATACGCAGTATTTT. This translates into CASMSTSGSDTQYF.